The 3 T cell receptor beta chains below all came from one sample that was sequenced in a study of T cells in localized non-small cell lung cancer. Assay used: immunoSEQ multiplex PCR; TCRdb lists only in-frame clones, some missing. The profile shows some 78,000 clones, approximately 84% of them singletons. The material sequenced was peripheral blood, taken before any cancer treatment. The receptor set was obtained from a man between 35 and 75 years old with stage I lung adenocarcinoma.

The rearrangement links TRBV6-5 to TRBJ1-1; D remains ambiguous. Germline assignment: CDR1 MNHEY and CDR2 SVGAGI. The CDR3 extends over 16 amino acids. Trimming took 2 bases from V and 5 from J, leaving 18 bases between them. The CDR3 region is CASSYGRVSVGTEAFF. CDR3 nucleotides: TGTGCCAGCAGTTACGGGAGGGTTTCAGTGGGGACTGAAGCTTTCTTT.

The rearrangement uses TRBV4-2 and TRBJ2-2; TRBD1 is a possible D gene (5 bases). The CDR3 has 16 amino acids. Germline CDR1 LGHNA, CDR2 YNFKEQ. Trimming removed 4 bases at V and 5 bases at J, with 17 bases between. CDR3 region: CASSLGVQIMTGELFF. The CDR3, as DNA: TGTGCCAGCAGCCTAGGGGTACAGATTATGACCGGGGAGCTGTTTTTT.

The chain recombines TRBV19 with TRBJ1-1, with D hard to call. CDR1 and CDR2 from the germline V gene are LNHDA and SQIVND (reference sequence). V was cut by 1 base and J by 6 bases, with 12 bases left in between. The CDR3 contains 14 residues. The CDR3 here is CASSIVLEDPEAFF. The CDR3 nucleotides are TGTGCCAGTAGTATAGTCCTCGAGGACCCTGAAGCTTTCTTT.